The source of this TCR beta chain is a study of naive and memory T cell subsets. General observations from the study: Over 90% of naive TCR sequences appeared only once after error correction, unlike memory subsets. A few larger clonotypes appeared in naive repertoires, especially CD8, possibly memory cells re-expressing CD45RA. A clonotype means one alpha or beta sequence, not an alpha/beta pair.

Both TRBC1 and TRBC2 were covered by a beta constant-region primer of two equimolar oligonucleotides. Ligated cDNA was amplified by four rounds of PCR with nested alpha and beta constant-region primers and SP2. Ligation attached a single-stranded oligonucleotide with a 12-nucleotide UMI and the SP2 primer to the cDNA 3' end. From the UMI-ligation and nested PCR reads, TCRdb called clonotypes with MiXCR, one entry per CDR3 protein. This table has about 150,000 distinct CDR3 sequences, 22% appearing once. In germline, CDR1 is LNHDA, CDR2 SQIVND (reference sequence). Trimming took off 4 bases at V and 1 base at J, with 10 bases between the two ends. There are 14 residues in the CDR3. This clonotype showed up many times. The antigen is not known.

The receptor comes from a human donor in good health. The specimen sequenced was naive CD4+ T cells from blood. The chain has TRBV19 and TRBJ2-5; possible D gene TRBD2, 6 bases. In nucleotides, the CDR3 is TGTGCCAGTAGTACTAGCGCTTCCCAAGAGACCCAGTACTTC. Translation: CASSTSASQETQYF.